One and the same sample provided the 27 T cell receptor beta chains below, sequenced in a study of blood T cell repertoires in COVID-19. Assay: immunoSEQ multiplex PCR; the TCRdb copy retains only in-frame clones and omits some. The sample gives tens of thousands of clones, 65% to 85% of which show up once; around 4.1% is in the top ten. The sample was peripheral blood. Receptors originate from a woman aged 55-75 years with acute or convalescent COVID-19.

The V call is TRBV4-2, the J call TRBJ1-1; D gene unclear. Germline V lookup: CDR1 LGHNA, CDR2 YNFKEQ. This CDR3 is built from 17 residues. Trimming removed 0 bases from V and 0 bases from J, with 14 bases in between. CDR3 in amino acids: CASSQEVVGVLNTEAFF. DNA for the CDR3: TGTGCCAGCAGCCAAGAGGTAGTCGGGGTATTGAACACTGAAGCTTTCTTT.

This chain links TRBV12-3 or TRBV12-4 with TRBJ2-5, with D hard to call. This CDR3 has 12 residues. Trimming shortened V by 5 bases and J by 4 bases, and 8 bases separated the two germline ends. CDR3 region: CASSRARETQYF. For the CDR3, the DNA is TGTGCCAGCAGTCGAGCCCGAGAGACCCAGTACTTC.

DNA of the CDR3: TGTGCCAGCCGCCGGGACAGCGTGTTGGGGGAAAAACTGTTTTTT. This gives the protein CASRRDSVLGEKLFF. The chain joins TRBV27 to TRBJ1-4; TRBD1 aligns across 7 bases. After removal of 8 bases from V and 8 bases from J, the junction contained 14 bases not matched to a gene. CDR3 size: 15 residues. Germline values: CDR1 MNHEY, CDR2 SMNVEV (reference sequence).

This clone was counted once. The chain links TRBV14 to TRBJ2-7; 10 positions agree with TRBD2. The CDR3 length is 17 residues. Germline CDR1 is SGHDN and CDR2 is FVKESK. V was pared by 0 bases and J by 4 bases, with 9 bases of the junction left unmatched. CDR3 bases: TGTGCCAGCAGCCAAGACGGGGCTAGCGGGAGTTGGTACGAGCAGTACTTC. It yields the protein CASSQDGASGSWYEQYF.

The gene calls are TRBV18 and TRBJ2-1, with TRBD2 identical over 10 bases. Trimming cost V 2 bases and J 7 bases; bases outside gene matches: 11. CDR1 and CDR2 (germline): KGHSH, LQKENI. The CDR3 is made up of 17 amino acids. The CDR3 spells CASSPSILASGRNEQFF. CDR3 nucleotide sequence: TGTGCCAGCTCACCATCGATTCTGGCTAGCGGGAGAAATGAGCAGTTCTTC.

The rearrangement uses TRBV12-5 and TRBJ1-2, with D uncertain. Per germline, CDR1 LGHNT and CDR2 FRNRAP. CDR3 length equals 15 residues. V gave up 0 bases and J gave up 5 bases, with 13 bases separating them. CDR3 coding DNA: TGTGCTAGTGGTTTGGTACTTATCGCGGAATATGGCTACACCTTC. This sequence encodes CASGLVLIAEYGYTF.

V gene TRBV2 combines with J gene TRBJ2-1; 12 bases are a match to TRBD2. V shed 8 bases and J 7 bases; nucleotides not matched to a gene: 12. CDR1 and CDR2 (germline): SNHLY, FYNNEI. The CDR3 runs to 16 residues. The CDR3 spells CASPPGTSGGLNEQFF. DNA for the CDR3: TGTGCCAGCCCGCCGGGCACTAGCGGGGGGCTGAATGAGCAGTTCTTC.

The chain carries TRBV3-1 (or the pseudogene TRBV3-2) and TRBJ2-1; D is possibly TRBD1 (6 bases). The CDR3 is 17 amino acids. Germline lookup yields CDR1 LGHDT and CDR2 YNNKEL (reference sequence). Trimming pared 0 bases from V and 4 bases from J, leaving 16 bases between. The CDR3 loop is CASSQDRAAGTYNEQFF. The CDR3, as DNA: TGTGCCAGCAGCCAAGATCGAGCCGCAGGGACATACAATGAGCAGTTCTTC.

Note on this clone: The same CDR3 arises from other DNA sequences in this sample as well. The chain employs TRBV5-1 and TRBJ2-7, with a tentative D call TRBD1 (6 bases). Germline CDR1 and CDR2: SGHRS and YFSETQ. The CDR3 is made up of 14 amino acids. V gave up 4 bases and J gave up 1 base, with 12 bases separating them. CDR3 residues: CASSRDRRSYEQYF. The CDR3 nucleotides read TGCGCCAGCAGCCGCGACAGGCGGTCCTACGAGCAGTACTTC.

The CDR3 reads CASSPLEGRASSGSEQYF. CDR3 sequence (DNA): TGTGCCAGCTCACCCCTGGAGGGTAGAGCCTCCTCTGGGTCCGAGCAGTACTTC. V gene TRBV18 combines with J gene TRBJ2-7; D might be TRBD2 (6 bases). With 3 bases removed from V and 6 bases from J, the gap between germline ends came to 27 bases. The CDR3 extends over 18 amino acids. The germline V gene encodes CDR1 KGHSH and CDR2 LQKENI.

This rearrangement joins TRBV21-1 to TRBJ1-5; whether TRBD1, the table's D call, matches the DNA was not checked. TRBV21-1 counts as a pseudogene. This CDR3 is built from 17 residues. CDR3 bases: TGTGCCAGCAGCAGGAACTGGGCCTTCAAGAGCAATCAGCCCCAGCATTTT. Translating it yields CASSRNWAFKSNQPQHF.

The chain employs TRBV7-2 and TRBJ2-7, with 7 bases lining up with TRBD2. The CDR3 covers 15 residues. CDR1 is SGHTA and CDR2 is FQGNSA in the germline V gene. V lost 1 base to trimming and J lost 2 bases; unmatched junction nucleotides: 5. CDR3 nucleotides: TGTGCCAGCAGCTTAGTCGCTAGCGGCCCCTACGAGCAGTACTTC. It specifies CASSLVASGPYEQYF.

The gene calls are TRBV15 and TRBJ1-2, with 7 positions matching TRBD1. The CDR3 covers 15 residues. Germline V gene sequence: CDR1 LNHNV, CDR2 YYDKDF (reference sequence). Trimming removed 3 bases from V and 6 bases from J; junction bases left unmatched: 10. The CDR3 here is CATSRGGQTWDGYTF. The CDR3 bases are TGTGCCACCAGCAGGGGGGGACAGACTTGGGATGGCTACACCTTC.

This clone was seen only once. V gene TRBV14 combines with J gene TRBJ1-1; 8 nucleotides match TRBD1. The V and J ends lost 8 bases and 4 bases, in that order; junction bases with no gene match: 6. This CDR3 is built from 13 residues. Germline CDR1 is SGHDN and CDR2 is FVKESK. The CDR3 region is CASSKTGVTEAFF. CDR3 DNA sequence: TGTGCCAGCTCCAAGACAGGGGTCACTGAAGCTTTCTTT.

V usage is TRBV2 and J usage is TRBJ1-1; D is unclear. V was trimmed by 7 bases and J by 2 bases, leaving 11 bases between them. CDR1 SNHLY and CDR2 FYNNEI come from the germline V gene. CDR3 length equals 13 residues. As DNA, the CDR3 is TGTGCCAGCAAGGGAGATATCAACACTGAAGCTTTCTTT. It translates to CASKGDINTEAFF.

As regards this clone: One junction end disagrees with the germline gene, perhaps due to a read error. This chain links TRBV2 with TRBJ2-7, with 13 positions matching TRBD2. From germline, CDR1 is SNHLY and CDR2 FYNNEI. The CDR3 sequence is 14 residues long. The CDR3 loop is CACSTSGGASEQYF. The CDR3 bases are TGTGCCTGCAGTACTAGCGGGGGGGCCTCCGAGCAGTACTTC.

The J gene is TRBJ1-4, the V gene TRBV30, with TRBD1 matching 9 bases. The germline CDR1 and CDR2 sequences are GTSNPN and SVGIG (reference sequence). J lost 7 bases, V lost 2 bases, and 17 bases had no gene match. The length of the CDR3 is 18 residues. The chain's CDR3 is CAWSPWTGANDRSEKLFF. CDR3 coding DNA: TGTGCCTGGAGTCCGTGGACAGGGGCCAACGATCGGTCTGAAAAACTGTTTTTT.

The chain carries TRBV28 and TRBJ2-7; TRBD2 might be the D (5 bases). This CDR3 has 17 residues. V was shortened by 6 bases and J by 0 bases, with 21 bases between the two germline ends. From germline, CDR1 is MDHEN and CDR2 SYDVKM. The CDR3 loop reads CASSDYWNSENSYEQYF. CDR3 sequence (DNA): TGTGCCAGCAGCGACTATTGGAACAGCGAAAACTCCTACGAGCAGTACTTC.

The chain employs TRBV19 and TRBJ1-6; D remains ambiguous. The CDR3 contains 14 residues. The ends were cut back, 7 bases at V and 7 bases at J, with 14 bases in the middle. Germline loops: CDR1 LNHDA, CDR2 SQIVND (reference sequence). The CDR3 reads CASKLRDGNSPLHF. CDR3 sequence (DNA): TGTGCCAGTAAACTACGAGATGGCAATTCACCCCTCCACTTT.

Only one count was recorded for this clone. This chain joins TRBV13 and TRBJ1-3, with D unclear. Trimming cost V 0 bases and J 0 bases, with 9 bases left between them. The CDR3 totals 16 residues. Germline CDR1 PRHDT, CDR2 FYEKMQ (reference sequence). This chain's CDR3 is CASSLGRGTSGNTIYF. The CDR3 region has the DNA TGTGCCAGCAGCTTAGGCCGGGGTACCTCTGGAAACACCATATATTTT.

CDR3 residues: CASSLGTGFWGETQYF. CDR3 DNA: TGTGCCAGCAGCTTAGGGACAGGTTTCTGGGGGGAGACCCAGTACTTC. The chain links TRBV7-9 to TRBJ2-5; 7 bases align to TRBD1. CDR1 and CDR2 from the germline V gene are SEHNR and FQNEAQ (reference sequence). The CDR3 sequence is 16 residues long. The V gene end was trimmed by 1 base and the J gene end by 5 bases; junction bases not matched to a gene: 10.

The chain joins TRBV28 to TRBJ1-6, with D unresolved. The V gene's germline CDR1 is MDHEN and CDR2 SYDVKM. Trimming took 5 bases from V and 0 from J, leaving 14 bases between them. The CDR3 extends over 17 amino acids. The CDR3 spells CASSPSTRSSYNSPLHF. CDR3 bases: TGTGCCAGCAGTCCGTCGACAAGAAGCTCCTATAATTCACCCCTCCACTTT.

The rearrangement uses TRBV28 and TRBJ1-6; 7 nucleotides align to TRBD1. Germline CDR1 reads MDHEN; CDR2 reads SYDVKM. V lost 3 bases and J lost 10; bases outside the gene matches: 15. The CDR3 has 17 amino acids. CDR3 nucleotides: TGTGCCAGCAGTTTTGGGGGTGGCACAGGGGCACGGTCACCCCTCCACTTT. Its protein is CASSFGGGTGARSPLHF.

The V and J genes are TRBV5-5 and TRBJ2-7; no reliable D call. The CDR3 is 11 amino acids. The germline V and J ends were trimmed by 4 bases and 4 bases, with 6 bases remaining between them. The germline V gene has CDR1 SGHKS and CDR2 YYEKEE (reference sequence). CDR3: CASSPQYEQYF. The CDR3 DNA reads as TGTGCCAGCAGCCCCCAGTACGAGCAGTACTTC.

V and J are TRBV5-6 and TRBJ2-1, with D possibly matching TRBD2 (6 bases). The CDR3 extends over 18 amino acids. Germline V gene data show CDR1 as SGHDT and CDR2 as YYEEEE. Trimming stripped 0 bases from V and 8 bases from J, with 24 bases between. CDR3 in amino acids: CASSLVANLRRGGYEQFF. The CDR3 coding sequence is TGTGCCAGCAGCTTGGTGGCCAATTTGAGGCGGGGCGGCTATGAGCAGTTCTTC. Together with reference TRBV5-6 and TRBJ2-1, the CDR3 gives the full variable domain: DAGVTQSPTHLIKTRGQQVTLRCSPKSGHDTVSWYQQALGQGPQFIFQYYEEEERQRGNFPDRFSGHQFPNYSSELNVNALLLGDSALYLCASSLVANLRRGGYEQFFGPGTRLTVL.

This rearrangement joins TRBV3-1 (or the pseudogene TRBV3-2) to TRBJ1-4, with 9 bases that match TRBD1. With V trimmed by 5 bases and J by 7 bases, 5 bases remained unmatched. This CDR3 comprises 14 residues. In germline, CDR1 is LGHDT, CDR2 YNNKEL (reference sequence). This CDR3 is CASSAGQGGEKLFF. The DNA of the CDR3 is TGTGCCAGCAGCGCGGGACAGGGAGGTGAAAAACTGTTTTTT.

The chain couples TRBV6-5 to TRBJ1-1; D gene uncertain. Trimming took 5 bases from V and 1 from J, leaving 11 bases between them. This CDR3 region has 14 residues. From germline, CDR1 is MNHEY and CDR2 SVGAGI. CDR3 coding DNA: TGTGCCAGCAGTCGCGTACTCACGAACACTGAAGCTTTCTTT. Its protein product is CASSRVLTNTEAFF.